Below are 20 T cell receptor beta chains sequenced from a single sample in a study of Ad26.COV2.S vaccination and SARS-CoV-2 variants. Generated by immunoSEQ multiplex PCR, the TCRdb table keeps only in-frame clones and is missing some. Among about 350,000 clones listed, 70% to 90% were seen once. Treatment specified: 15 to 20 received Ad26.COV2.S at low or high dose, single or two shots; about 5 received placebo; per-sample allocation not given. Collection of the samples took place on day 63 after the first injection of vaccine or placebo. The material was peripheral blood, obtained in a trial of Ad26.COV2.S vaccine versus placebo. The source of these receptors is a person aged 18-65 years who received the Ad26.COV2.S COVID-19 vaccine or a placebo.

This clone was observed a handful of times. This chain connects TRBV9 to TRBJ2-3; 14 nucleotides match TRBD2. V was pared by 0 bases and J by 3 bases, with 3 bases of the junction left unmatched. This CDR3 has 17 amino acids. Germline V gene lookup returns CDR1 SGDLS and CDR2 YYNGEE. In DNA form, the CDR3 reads TGTGCCAGCAGCGTAGGACTAGCGGGGGGGCCAACAGATACGCAGTATTTT. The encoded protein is CASSVGLAGGPTDTQYF. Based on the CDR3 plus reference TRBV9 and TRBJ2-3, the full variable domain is DSGVTQTPKHLITATGQRVTLRCSPRSGDLSVYWYQQSLDQGLQFLIQYYNGEERAKGNILERFSAQQFPDLHSELNLSSLELGDSALYFCASSVGLAGGPTDTQYFGPGTRLTVL.

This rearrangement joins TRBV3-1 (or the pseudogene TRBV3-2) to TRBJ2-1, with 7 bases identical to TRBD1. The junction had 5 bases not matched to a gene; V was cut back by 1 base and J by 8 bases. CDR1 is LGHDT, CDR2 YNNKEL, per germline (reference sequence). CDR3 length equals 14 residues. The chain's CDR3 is CASSQGDRADEQFF. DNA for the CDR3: TGTGCCAGCAGCCAAGGCGACAGGGCCGATGAGCAGTTCTTC.

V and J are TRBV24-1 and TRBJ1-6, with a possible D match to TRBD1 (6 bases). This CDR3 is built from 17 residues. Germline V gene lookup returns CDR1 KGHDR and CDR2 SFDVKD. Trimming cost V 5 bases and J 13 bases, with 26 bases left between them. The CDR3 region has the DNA TGTGCCACCAGTGCCCTCATCATCCGGGACAAGGGTCGGCCCCTCCACTTT. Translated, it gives CATSALIIRDKGRPLHF.

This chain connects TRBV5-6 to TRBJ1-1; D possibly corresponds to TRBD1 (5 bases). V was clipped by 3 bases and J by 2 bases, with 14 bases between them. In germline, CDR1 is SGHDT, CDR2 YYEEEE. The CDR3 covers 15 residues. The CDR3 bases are TGTGCCAGCAGCTCAGCCAGGGATAGAAACACTGAAGCTTTCTTT. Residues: CASSSARDRNTEAFF.

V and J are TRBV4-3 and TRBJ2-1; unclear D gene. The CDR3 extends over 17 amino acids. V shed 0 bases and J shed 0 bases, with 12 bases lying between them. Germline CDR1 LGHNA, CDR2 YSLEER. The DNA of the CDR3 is TGCGCCAGCAGCCAAGAGTCAGCGACTGACTCCTACAATGAGCAGTTCTTC. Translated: CASSQESATDSYNEQFF.

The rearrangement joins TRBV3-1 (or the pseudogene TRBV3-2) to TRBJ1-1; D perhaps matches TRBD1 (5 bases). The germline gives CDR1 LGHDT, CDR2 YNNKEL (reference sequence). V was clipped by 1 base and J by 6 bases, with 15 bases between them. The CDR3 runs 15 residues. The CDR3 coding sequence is TGTGCCAGCAGCCAAGTACGGGGCGGACGGCCTGAAGCTTTCTTT. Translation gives CASSQVRGGRPEAFF.

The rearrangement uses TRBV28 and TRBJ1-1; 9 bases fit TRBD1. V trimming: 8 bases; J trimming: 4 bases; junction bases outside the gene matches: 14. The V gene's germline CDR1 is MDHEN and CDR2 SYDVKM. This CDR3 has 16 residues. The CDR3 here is CASWGANRGRTTEAFF. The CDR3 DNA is TGTGCCAGCTGGGGGGCTAACAGGGGGCGGACCACTGAAGCTTTCTTT. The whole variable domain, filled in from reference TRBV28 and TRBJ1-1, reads DVKVTQSSRYLVKRTGEKVFLECVQDMDHENMFWYRQDPGLGLRLIYFSYDVKMKEKGDIPEGYSVSREKKERFSLILESASTNQTSMYLCASWGANRGRTTEAFFGQGTRLTVV.

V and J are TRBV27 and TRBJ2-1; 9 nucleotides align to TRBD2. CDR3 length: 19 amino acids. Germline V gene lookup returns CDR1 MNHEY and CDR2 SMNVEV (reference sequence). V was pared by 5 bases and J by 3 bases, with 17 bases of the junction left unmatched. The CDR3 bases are TGTGCCAGCAGTCCAGGACTCACCACGAGACTAGCGGACTACAATGAGCAGTTCTTC. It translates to CASSPGLTTRLADYNEQFF.

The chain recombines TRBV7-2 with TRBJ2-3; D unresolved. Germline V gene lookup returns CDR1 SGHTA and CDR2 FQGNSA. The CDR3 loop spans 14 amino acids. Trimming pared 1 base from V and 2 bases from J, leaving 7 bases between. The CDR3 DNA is TGTGCCAGCAGCTTAGGACTCCACACAGATACGCAGTATTTT. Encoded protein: CASSLGLHTDTQYF.

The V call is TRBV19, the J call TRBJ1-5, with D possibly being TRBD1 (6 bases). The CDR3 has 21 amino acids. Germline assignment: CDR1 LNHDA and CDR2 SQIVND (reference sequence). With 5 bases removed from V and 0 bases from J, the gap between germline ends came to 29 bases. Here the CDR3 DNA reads TGTGCCAGTAGTTCAATTCGACAGGTGGCCGCTCAGGGTGATAGCAATCAGCCCCAGCATTTT. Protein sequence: CASSSIRQVAAQGDSNQPQHF.

CDR3 in DNA: TGTGCCAGCAGTGAAGCTAGCCCCGGACTGATCTCTGGAAACACCATATATTTT. Its protein is CASSEASPGLISGNTIYF. This chain connects TRBV6-1 to TRBJ1-3; unclear D gene. This CDR3 has 18 residues. Per germline, CDR1 MNHNS and CDR2 SASEGT. The V and J ends lost 0 bases and 0 bases respectively, with 15 bases between them.

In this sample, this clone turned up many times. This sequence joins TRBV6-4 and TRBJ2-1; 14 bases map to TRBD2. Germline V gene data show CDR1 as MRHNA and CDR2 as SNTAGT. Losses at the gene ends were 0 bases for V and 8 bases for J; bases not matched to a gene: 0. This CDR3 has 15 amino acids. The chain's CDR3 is CASSDSTSGGDEQFF. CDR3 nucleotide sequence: TGTGCCAGCAGTGACTCGACTAGCGGGGGGGATGAGCAGTTCTTC.

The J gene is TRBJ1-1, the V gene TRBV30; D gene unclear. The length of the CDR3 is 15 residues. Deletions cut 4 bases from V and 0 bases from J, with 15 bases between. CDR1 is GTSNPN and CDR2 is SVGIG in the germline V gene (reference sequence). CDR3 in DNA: TGTGCCTGGACCCCCCGAGGCACACTGAACACTGAAGCTTTCTTT. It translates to CAWTPRGTLNTEAFF.

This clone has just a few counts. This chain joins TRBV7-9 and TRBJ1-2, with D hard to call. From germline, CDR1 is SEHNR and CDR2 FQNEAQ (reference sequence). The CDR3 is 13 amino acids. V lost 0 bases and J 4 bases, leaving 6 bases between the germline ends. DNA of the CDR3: TGTGCCAGCAGCTTAGCCGCAAGCTATGGCTACACCTTC. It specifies CASSLAASYGYTF.

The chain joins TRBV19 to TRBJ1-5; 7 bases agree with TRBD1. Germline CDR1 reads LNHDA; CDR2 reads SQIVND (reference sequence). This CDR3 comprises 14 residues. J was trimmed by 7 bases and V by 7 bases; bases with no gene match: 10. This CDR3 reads CASKDRPWYQPQHF. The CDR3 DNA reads TGTGCCAGTAAGGACAGGCCTTGGTACCAGCCCCAGCATTTT.

The CDR3 region is CASSRRLRDRGSYEQYF. CDR3 coding DNA: TGTGCCAGCAGCAGACGGCTTCGGGACAGGGGATCCTACGAGCAGTACTTC. The chain couples TRBV21-1 to TRBJ2-7; whether TRBD1, the table's D call, matches the DNA was not checked. TRBV21-1 is a pseudogene segment. The CDR3 sequence is 17 residues long.

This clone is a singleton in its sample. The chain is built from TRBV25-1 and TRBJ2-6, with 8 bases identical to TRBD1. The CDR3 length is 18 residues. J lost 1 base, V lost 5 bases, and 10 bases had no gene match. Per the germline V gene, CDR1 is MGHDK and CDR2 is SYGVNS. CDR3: CASSPGGPTISGANVLTF. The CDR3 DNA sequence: TGTGCCAGCAGTCCAGGGGGCCCGACTATTTCTGGGGCCAACGTCCTGACTTTC.

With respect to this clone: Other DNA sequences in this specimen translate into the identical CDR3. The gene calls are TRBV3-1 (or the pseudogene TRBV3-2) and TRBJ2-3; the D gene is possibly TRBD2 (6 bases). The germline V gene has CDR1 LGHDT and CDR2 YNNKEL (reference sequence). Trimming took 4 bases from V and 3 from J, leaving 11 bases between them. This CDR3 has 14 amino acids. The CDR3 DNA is TGTGCCAGCAGCCGGGGGAGCGGGACAGATACGCAGTATTTT. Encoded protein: CASSRGSGTDTQYF.

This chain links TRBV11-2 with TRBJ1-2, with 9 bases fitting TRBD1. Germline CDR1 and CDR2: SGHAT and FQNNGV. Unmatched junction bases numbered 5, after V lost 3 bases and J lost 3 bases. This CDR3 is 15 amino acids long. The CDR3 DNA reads TGTGCCAGCAGCTTGAACAGGGGGCAGGACTATGGCTACACCTTC. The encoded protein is CASSLNRGQDYGYTF.

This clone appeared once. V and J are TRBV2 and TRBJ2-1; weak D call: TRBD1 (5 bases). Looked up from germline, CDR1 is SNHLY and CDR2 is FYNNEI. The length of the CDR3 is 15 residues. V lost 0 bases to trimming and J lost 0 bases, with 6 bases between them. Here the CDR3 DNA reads TGTGCCAGCAGTGAAGCGGGGCCCTCCTACAATGAGCAGTTCTTC. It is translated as CASSEAGPSYNEQFF.